This is a list of T cell receptor beta chains from one sample in a study of shared clonotypes between healthy human individuals. Sequencing used immunoSEQ multiplex PCR; TCRdb keeps in-frame clones, though not all of them. The table records 980,000 or so clones, roughly 72% of them present only once. The sample taken for sequencing was memory CD4+ T cells sorted from blood. These receptors were obtained from a man aged 18 to 35 in good health. CDR3s include the opening cysteine and the closing phenylalanine or tryptophan. Each record gives: D gene, J gene, clone size, V gene, CDR3 protein, CDR3 DNA. A D gene is named only where the DNA matches it firmly. Clone size is stated in some rows and not others, as once, few, many or a class when expanded.

NA	TRBJ2-1	NA	TRBV7-9	CASSLMGGQWNEQFF	TGTGCCAGCAGCTTAATGGGGGGCCAGTGGAATGAGCAGTTCTTC
NA	TRBJ1-1	NA	TRBV4-2	CASSQVGANTEAFF	TGTGCCAGCAGCCAAGTGGGGGCGAACACTGAAGCTTTCTTT
NA	TRBJ1-2	NA	TRBV6-6	CASSWTETNYGYTF	TGTGCCAGCAGTTGGACAGAAACCAACTATGGCTACACCTTC
NA	TRBJ2-7	NA	TRBV6-5	CASRPSGTSPYEQYF	TGTGCCAGCAGACCCTCCGGGACCAGCCCCTACGAGCAGTACTTC
TRBD1	TRBJ1-2	NA	TRBV5-1	CASSLKTGDNYGYTF	TGCGCCAGCAGCCTCAAGACAGGGGATAACTATGGCTACACCTTC
TRBD1	TRBJ2-5	NA	TRBV27	CASSRRDRVETQYF	TGTGCCAGCAGTCGCCGGGACAGGGTAGAGACCCAGTACTTC
NA	TRBJ2-7	NA	TRBV5-1	CASSLGGYEQYF	TGCGCCAGCAGCTTGGGAGGGTACGAGCAGTACTTC
NA	TRBJ2-3	NA	TRBV30	CAYQGDTDTQYF	TGTGCCTACCAGGGAGACACAGATACGCAGTATTTT
NA	TRBJ1-2	once	TRBV30	CAWSVRGDYGYTF	TGTGCCTGGAGTGTACGGGGAGACTATGGCTACACCTTC
NA	TRBJ1-1	once	TRBV27	CASKPTVNTEAFF	TGTGCCAGCAAACCCACAGTGAACACTGAAGCTTTCTTT
NA	TRBJ2-1	few	TRBV29-1	CSVAVLGNEQFF	TGCAGCGTTGCGGTCCTGGGGAATGAGCAGTTCTTC
NA	TRBJ2-2	NA	TRBV5-1	CASSPHPGLRTGELFF	TGCGCCAGCAGCCCTCATCCGGGCCTCAGAACCGGGGAGCTGTTTTTT
NA	TRBJ2-7	NA	TRBV2	CASSGIGDYEQYF	TGTGCCAGCAGTGGGATAGGGGACTACGAGCAGTACTTC
TRBD1	TRBJ1-1	few	TRBV7-9	CASSLGKGQAFF	TGTGCCAGCAGCTTAGGAAAGGGACAGGCTTTCTTT
TRBD1	TRBJ2-5	NA	TRBV30	CAWSRDRGETQYF	TGTGCCTGGTCTCGGGACAGGGGAGAGACCCAGTACTTC
TRBD2	TRBJ2-5	NA	TRBV15	CATSRVGGGYQETQYF	TGTGCCACCAGCAGAGTCGGCGGGGGATACCAAGAGACCCAGTACTTC
NA	TRBJ2-2	NA	TRBV7-9	CASSLAGGNTGELFF	TGTGCCAGCAGCTTAGCAGGGGGAAACACCGGGGAGCTGTTTTTT
NA	TRBJ1-2	NA	TRBV7-9	CASSPSVPANYGYTF	TGTGCCAGCAGCCCGTCCGTACCAGCTAACTATGGCTACACCTTC
NA	TRBJ2-3	few	TRBV2	CAIRTRSFTDTQYF	TGTGCCATCCGGACCCGAAGCTTCACAGATACGCAGTATTTT
NA	TRBJ1-4	once	TRBV30	CAWNLRANEKLFF	TGTGCCTGGAATCTTAGGGCTAATGAAAAACTGTTTTTT
TRBD1	TRBJ1-2	once	TRBV2	CASSSGQVYGYTF	TGTGCCAGCAGTAGCGGACAGGTCTATGGCTACACCTTC
TRBD1	TRBJ2-3	NA	TRBV6-6	CASSLGQVSFTDTQYF	TGTGCCAGCAGCCTCGGACAGGTCTCCTTCACAGATACGCAGTATTTT
NA	TRBJ2-5	NA	TRBV15	CATSPRRAGETQYF	TGTGCCACCAGCCCACGTCGAGCAGGGGAGACCCAGTACTTC
TRBD2	TRBJ2-1	once	TRBV25-1	CASSRGWGATSGSSEQFF	TGTGCCAGCAGCCGCGGGTGGGGTGCAACTAGCGGGAGTAGCGAGCAGTTCTTC